This T cell receptor (beta chain) originates from a study of spatial heterogeneity in lung cancer. This clonotype was recorded many times. MiXCR was run by TCRdb on the 5' RACE reads, yielding one entry per CDR3 protein. Here the sample spans tens of thousands of distinct CDR3 sequences, roughly 15% being singletons. Described time point: sample taken at primary tumor resection. Sequencing covered unsorted whole RNA taken from tumor, nontumor lung or frozen PBMC. The starting material was PBMCs, obtained at surgery. This sequence originates from a male donor with early-stage non-small cell lung cancer.

The chain's CDR3 is CSVGAGSTTDTQYF. CDR3 in DNA: TGCAGCGTTGGCGCCGGCAGTACAACAGATACGCAGTATTTT. The genes are TRBV29-1 and TRBJ2-3, with D unclear. This CDR3 spans 14 amino acids. Germline assignment: CDR1 SQVTM and CDR2 ANQGSEA. With 4 bases removed from V and 3 bases from J, the gap between germline ends came to 14 bases.